Listed below are T cell receptor beta chains from one sample, sequenced in a study of OX40 agonist ivuxolimab in advanced cancers. Here immunoSEQ multiplex PCR was the method, and the copy in TCRdb shows in-frame clones only, minus some. This table holds 73,000 or so clones, roughly 85% found once. The sequences come from CD4+ or CD8+ T cells sorted from blood, collected in a trial of the OX40 agonist ivuxolimab. Receptor source: an adult with an advanced solid tumor such as melanoma, head and neck, liver or kidney cancer. Each CDR3 is given with its conserved first and last residue. A D gene is named only where the DNA matches it firmly. Expanded clones are given a class, and other clones once, few, many or no size at all.

j_gene | v_gene | d_gene | abundance | CDR3nt | CDR3aa
TRBJ1-4 | TRBV9 | . | . | TGTGCCAGCAGCGCCGGGGCAGGGCAAGGGGAAAAACTGTTTTTT | CASSAGAGQGEKLFF
TRBJ2-7 | TRBV5-6 | . | . | TGTGCCAGCAGCTCGGGGACCGGGAACGAGCAGTACTTC | CASSSGTGNEQYF
TRBJ1-1 | TRBV6-5 | TRBD1 | . | TGTGCCAGCAGTTACTCGATACAGGGGAGGTCTGAAGCTTTCTTT | CASSYSIQGRSEAFF
TRBJ1-6 | TRBV30 | TRBD1 | . | TGTGCCTGGAGTCGACAGGGTGATACTTCACCCCTCCACTTT | CAWSRQGDTSPLHF
TRBJ2-3 | TRBV7-2 | TRBD1 | . | TGTGCCAGCAGCACCGGGACAGGCGTGAGGCAGTATTTT | CASSTGTGVRQYF
TRBJ1-1 | TRBV29-1 | . | . | TGCAGCGCTAGCCAGAACACTGAAGCTTTCTTT | CSASQNTEAFF
TRBJ1-1 | TRBV5-1 | . | . | TGCGCCAGCAGCTTGTCTTTTAGGATGAACACTGAAGCTTTCTTT | CASSLSFRMNTEAFF
TRBJ1-4 | TRBV7-2 | TRBD1 | once | TGTGCCAGCAGCTTGGGCACCGGGACAGGGGCAACTAATGAAAAACTGTTTTTT | CASSLGTGTGATNEKLFF
TRBJ1-2 | TRBV5-1 | TRBD1 | . | TGCGCCAGCAGCTCCGGGGACAGGGGGCAAGGGTATGGCTACACCTTC | CASSSGDRGQGYGYTF
TRBJ2-3 | TRBV13 | . | . | TGTGCCAGCAGCTCGCGGACAGGGAGGGCAGATACGCAGTATTTT | CASSSRTGRADTQYF
TRBJ2-2 | TRBV18 | TRBD1 | once | TGTGCCAGCTCACCGGACAGGGGACTTACCGGGGAGCTGTTTTTT | CASSPDRGLTGELFF
TRBJ1-6 | TRBV7-8 | TRBD1 | . | TGTGCCAGCAGACCCGGGACAGGAAATTCACCCCTCCACTTT | CASRPGTGNSPLHF
TRBJ2-1 | TRBV19 | . | . | TGTGCCAGTAGTATCGTTCACCGTCAAGGGGAGCAGTTCTTC | CASSIVHRQGEQFF
TRBJ2-5 | TRBV4-3 | TRBD1 | . | TGCGCCAGCAGCCCAGCCCGGACAGGGAAAGAGACCCAGTACTTC | CASSPARTGKETQYF
TRBJ1-2 | TRBV5-6 | TRBD1 | few | TGTGCCAGCAGCTTGTATTCAGGGGGCCATGGCTACACCTTC | CASSLYSGGHGYTF
TRBJ2-3 | TRBV7-2 | TRBD2 | . | TGTGCCAGCAGCCCGACTAGCGGGGGGGGCACAGATACGCAGTATTTT | CASSPTSGGGTDTQYF
TRBJ2-7 | TRBV5-5 | . | . | TGTGCCAGCAGCTTGGGGACACCCCCCTACGAGCAGTACTTC | CASSLGTPPYEQYF
TRBJ2-7 | TRBV6-6 | . | . | TGTGCCAGCAGTCTTCGAGGGGGGCAGCGCGAGCAGTACTTC | CASSLRGGQREQYF
TRBJ2-3 | TRBV7-3 | TRBD2 | . | TGTGCCAGCAGCCGGACTAGCGGGGGAGGAGATACGCAGTATTTT | CASSRTSGGGDTQYF
TRBJ2-3 | TRBV21-1 | . | . | TGTGCCAGCAAAAGAAGCACAGATACGCAGTATTTT | CASKRSTDTQYF
TRBJ1-4 | TRBV7-9 | . | . | TGTGCCAGCAGCTTAGTCATCAGGGGTCCTAATGAAAAACTGTTTTTT | CASSLVIRGPNEKLFF